The present TCR beta chain was sequenced within a study of T cells after yellow fever vaccination. A 5'RACE template-switching step, the method used to make TCR cDNA, added a universal primer site and UMIs. TCRdb re-derived calls from the 5' RACE reads in MiXCR, one entry per CDR3 protein. This table has some 350,000 distinct CDR3 sequences, about 8.7% appearing once. For this clonotype: What it recognizes is unknown.

Overall study findings and caveats: Only a small proportion of the clonotypes turned up in both the CD4 and the CD8 compartments, likely arising from convergent recombination.

The sequencing used PBMCs, collected on the day of the first yellow fever vaccination. The TCR comes from a man aged 18 to 29 who received the YFV17D yellow fever vaccine.

CDR3 in amino acids: CATSDWDSNVLTF. Written as DNA, the CDR3 is TGTGCCACCAGTGACTGGGACAGCAACGTCCTGACTTTC. The chain combines TRBV24-1 with TRBJ2-6, with TRBD1 matching over 7 bases. Per germline, CDR1 KGHDR and CDR2 SFDVKD. The CDR3 runs to 13 residues. J gave up 9 bases and V 4 bases, and 2 bases lay outside the gene matches.